These 21 T cell receptor beta chains originate from one sample sequenced in a study of CXCR3-negative and CXCR3-positive naive CD8 T cells. Whole-study results and caveats: Hydrophobicity of TRB CDR3s was greater in CXCR3-positive naive cells than in CXCR3-negative naive cells.

Antigens for these TCRs are unknown. The TRB libraries of cDNA were built by UMI-labeled 5' RACE. TCRdb re-called the 5' RACE reads and gives one entry per CDR3 protein, without DNA. There are approximately 100,000 distinct CDR3 sequences in the sample, with 0.35% to 0.4% held by the top ten. Material for sequencing was naive CXCR3+ CD8+ T cells from blood. Indicated subset: CD45RO-CCR7+CD27+CD95- naive CD8+ T cells expressing CXCR3 (TNR3+). These receptors were obtained from a human donor in good health. Some clones in this sample may be carry-over from other donors' samples.

The chain joins TRBV4-1 to TRBJ2-1; as DNA is missing, the TRBD1 call by TCRdb cannot be tested. Germline V CDR1 and CDR2: MGHRA, YSYEKL. The CDR3 runs 19 residues. CDR3 sequence reads: CASSQGTGLRSGGYGEQFF.

This chain connects TRBV10-3 to TRBJ2-7; TCRdb calls TRBD1, which cannot be checked without DNA. The CDR3 extends over 13 amino acids. The germline V gene encodes CDR1 ENHRY and CDR2 SYGVKD. The CDR3 loop reads CAIRETGYYEQYF.

The genes are TRBV10-2 and TRBJ2-1. The CDR3 totals 11 residues. Germline V CDR1 and CDR2: WSHSY, SAAADI. The CDR3 reads CASSPQDEQFF.

The chain is built from TRBV19 and TRBJ2-3; the D call of TRBD1 rests on TCRdb alone, since no DNA is present to check it. Germline CDR1 LNHDA, CDR2 SQIVND (reference sequence). The CDR3 has 15 amino acids. The CDR3 sequence is CASTVRGLGTDTQYF. The full variable domain, its missing parts supplied by reference TRBV19 and TRBJ2-3, is DGGITQSPKYLFRKEGQNVTLSCEQNLNHDAMYWYRQDPGQGLRLIYYSQIVNDFQKGDIAEGYSVSREKKESFPLTVTSAQKNPTAFYLCASTVRGLGTDTQYFGPGTRLTVL.

The CDR3: CSVSPDRGHSYTDTQYF. The gene calls are TRBV29-1 and TRBJ2-3; TCRdb reports TRBD1, a call that lacks DNA to check it against. The CDR3 spans 17 residues. CDR1 is SQVTM, CDR2 ANQGSEA, per germline.

The chain carries TRBV7-9 and TRBJ2-7. Germline CDR1 SEHNR, CDR2 FQNEAQ (reference sequence). The CDR3 runs to 16 residues. The CDR3 region is CASSLGYGTVSYEQYF. The full variable domain, completed using reference TRBV7-9 and TRBJ2-7, is DTGVSQNPRHKITKRGQNVTFRCDPISEHNRLYWYRQTLGQGPEFLTYFQNEAQLEKSRLLSDRFSAERPKGSFSTLEIQRTEQGDSAMYLCASSLGYGTVSYEQYFGPGTRLTVT.

V usage is TRBV28 and J usage is TRBJ2-1. Germline V gene data show CDR1 as MDHEN and CDR2 as SYDVKM. The length of the CDR3 is 16 residues. CDR3 region: CASSRGSLRSYNEQFF.

The genes are TRBV20-1 and TRBJ2-7. The CDR3 is made up of 16 amino acids. Looked up from germline, CDR1 is DFQATT and CDR2 is SNEGSKA (reference sequence). CDR3 sequence: CSARDLLAGVPYEQYF.

V usage is TRBV28 and J usage is TRBJ2-1; TCRdb lists TRBD1, though no DNA is available to test this call. Germline V gene lookup returns CDR1 MDHEN and CDR2 SYDVKM. This CDR3 has 15 residues. The CDR3 is CASSRTGASYNEQFF.

The V and J genes are TRBV7-9 and TRBJ2-5; there is no DNA to check the TCRdb D call of TRBD1. Looked up from germline, CDR1 is SEHNR and CDR2 is FQNEAQ (reference sequence). This CDR3 has 14 residues. Here the CDR3 reads CASSSCDGAETQYF.

This chain uses TRBV20-1 with TRBJ2-1. The CDR3 has 15 residues. Germline V gene data show CDR1 as DFQATT and CDR2 as SNEGSKA (reference sequence). This chain's CDR3 is CSARLQRNSYNEQFF.

The rearrangement uses TRBV7-9 and TRBJ2-7; TCRdb's D call, TRBD1, is unchecked because there is no DNA. Germline V lookup: CDR1 SEHNR, CDR2 FQNEAQ (reference sequence). The CDR3 covers 13 residues. CDR3: CASSQPGTYEQYF.

This chain connects TRBV7-9 to TRBJ2-6. CDR3 length equals 16 residues. In germline, CDR1 is SEHNR, CDR2 FQNEAQ (reference sequence). CDR3 residues: CASSLQNMGGANVLTF.

The chain joins TRBV29-1 to TRBJ2-2. Germline lookup yields CDR1 SQVTM and CDR2 ANQGSEA. This CDR3 comprises 17 residues. The CDR3 protein is CSVEGLSRDPNTGELFF.

The rearrangement links TRBV11-1 to TRBJ1-1; the D call of TRBD1 rests on TCRdb alone, since no DNA is present to check it. Germline loops: CDR1 SGHAT, CDR2 FQDESV (reference sequence). The CDR3 covers 16 residues. The CDR3 sequence is CASSFLLTDIGTEAFF. Together with reference TRBV11-1 and TRBJ1-1, the CDR3 gives the full variable domain: EAEVAQSPRYKITEKSQAVAFWCDPISGHATLYWYRQILGQGPELLVQFQDESVVDDSQLPKDRFSAERLKGVDSTLKIQPAELGDSAMYLCASSFLLTDIGTEAFFGQGTRLTVV.

The V and J genes are TRBV30 and TRBJ2-2; TCRdb calls TRBD2, which cannot be checked without DNA. Germline loops: CDR1 GTSNPN, CDR2 SVGIG (reference sequence). This CDR3 comprises 14 residues. The CDR3 sequence: CAWTSGSGTGELFF.

The V gene is TRBV10-2, the J gene TRBJ2-7; TCRdb's D call of TRBD2 is untestable without DNA. This CDR3 is built from 13 residues. Germline CDR1 WSHSY, CDR2 SAAADI. Here the CDR3 reads CASSEGGPYEQYF.

The rearrangement links TRBV11-2 to TRBJ2-7; TCRdb gives TRBD1 as the D gene, but with no DNA this cannot be confirmed. The germline V gene encodes CDR1 SGHAT and CDR2 FQNNGV. This CDR3 region has 14 residues. CDR3: CASSLGAGGVEQYF.

J is TRBJ1-1 and V is TRBV3-1. CDR3 length: 15 residues. CDR1 is LGHDT and CDR2 is YNNKEL in the germline V gene (reference sequence). The CDR3 loop reads CASSPTPRSGGEAFF.

The V and J genes are TRBV29-1 and TRBJ2-1; the TCRdb D gene call, TRBD2, has no DNA to confirm it. The CDR3 length is 15 residues. CDR1 is SQVTM and CDR2 is ANQGSEA in the germline V gene. CDR3 sequence: CSVAGGDRAYNEQFF.

The rearrangement joins TRBV6-2 or TRBV6-3 to TRBJ2-7. Germline V gene data show CDR1 as MNHEY and CDR2 as SVGEGT. The CDR3 totals 11 residues. The CDR3 is CASSTPYEQYF.